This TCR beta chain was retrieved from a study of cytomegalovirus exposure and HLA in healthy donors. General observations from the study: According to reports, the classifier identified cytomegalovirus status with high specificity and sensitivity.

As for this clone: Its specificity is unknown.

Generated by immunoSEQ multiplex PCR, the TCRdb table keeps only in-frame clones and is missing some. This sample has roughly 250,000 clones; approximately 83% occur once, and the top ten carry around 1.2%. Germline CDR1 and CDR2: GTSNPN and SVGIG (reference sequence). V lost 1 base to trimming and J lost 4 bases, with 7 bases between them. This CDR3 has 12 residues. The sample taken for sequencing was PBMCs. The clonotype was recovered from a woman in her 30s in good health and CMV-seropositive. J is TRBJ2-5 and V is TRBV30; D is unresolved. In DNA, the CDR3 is TGTGCCTGGAGTGCAGGTGGAGAGACCCAGTACTTC. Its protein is CAWSAGGETQYF.